These T cell receptor beta chains were read from a single sample in a study of blood T cell repertoires in COVID-19. Generated by immunoSEQ multiplex PCR, the TCRdb table keeps only in-frame clones and is missing some. The table records around 68,000 clones, less than 90% of them present only once. The sample taken for sequencing was peripheral blood. These receptors originate from an elderly man with acute or convalescent COVID-19. Each CDR3 is given with its conserved first and last residue. D genes are given only for firm matches. The listing skips clone size in some rows; elsewhere it reads once, few, many or a size class.

TGTGCCAGCAGCCAAGACACCGGGACAGGGGGATCCCTTGAGCAGTTCTTC	CASSQDTGTGGSLEQFF	TRBV3-1/TRBV3-2	NA	TRBJ2-1	TRBD1
TGTGCCAGCAGTTTGGTAGGGGGTGAAAAACTGTTTTTT	CASSLVGGEKLFF	TRBV27	once	TRBJ1-4	NA
TGTGCCAGTACTGATGGGGGGTCCCTCGGCAATCAGCCCCAGCATTTT	CASTDGGSLGNQPQHF	TRBV19	NA	TRBJ1-5	NA
TGTGCCAGCTCATCGGGACAGGGGAACTATGGCTACACCTTC	CASSSGQGNYGYTF	TRBV18	once	TRBJ1-2	TRBD1
TGTGCCAGCCTTACCAGACAGGGCTATAATGAAAAACTGTTTTTT	CASLTRQGYNEKLFF	TRBV5-6	NA	TRBJ1-4	TRBD1
TGTGCCAGCAGCGTCGGGGGAAAATACGAGCAGTACTTC	CASSVGGKYEQYF	TRBV12-3/TRBV12-4	few	TRBJ2-7	NA
TGCAGCGTTGAGGGAACAGCTAGCAACACTGAAGCTTTCTTT	CSVEGTASNTEAFF	TRBV29-1	NA	TRBJ1-1	NA
TGTGCCAGCGGAACTCAGGACACCGGGGAGCTGTTTTTT	CASGTQDTGELFF	TRBV18	NA	TRBJ2-2	NA
TGTGCCAGCAGTTACTTGCGGGAGGAGGACAATGAGCAGTTCTTC	CASSYLREEDNEQFF	TRBV6-5	NA	TRBJ2-1	TRBD2
TGTGCCATCAGTGCTGAGGACAGACGCTACGAGCAGTACTTC	CAISAEDRRYEQYF	TRBV10-3	NA	TRBJ2-7	NA
TGTGCCAGCAGTTTACGGGAGAATGAAAAACTGTTTTTT	CASSLRENEKLFF	TRBV27	once	TRBJ1-4	NA
TGTGCCAGCAGCAACCTGGACAGGGTCGGGGAGCAGTTCTTC	CASSNLDRVGEQFF	TRBV5-4	NA	TRBJ2-1	TRBD1
TGTGCCAGCAGACGGACTAGCGGGACATACAATGAGCAGTTCTTC	CASRRTSGTYNEQFF	TRBV7-2	NA	TRBJ2-1	TRBD2
TGTGCCAGCAGCCAAGATTATAGGAACACTGAAGCTTTCTTT	CASSQDYRNTEAFF	TRBV3-1/TRBV3-2	NA	TRBJ1-1	NA
TGTGCCAGTAGTGGGGACAGGGCGAACACTGAAGCTTTCTTT	CASSGDRANTEAFF	TRBV19	NA	TRBJ1-1	TRBD1
TGTGCCAGCAGCTTATGGGACAGGGGATCGGGGAACATTCAGTACTTC	CASSLWDRGSGNIQYF	TRBV7-2	NA	TRBJ2-4	TRBD1
TGTGCCAGCAGTTTGAGCGGGATCTACTACGAGCAGTACTTC	CASSLSGIYYEQYF	TRBV28	NA	TRBJ2-7	TRBD2
TGCGCCAGCAGCCAAGTCGCTAGCGGGAGTGACGGGGAGCTGTTTTTT	CASSQVASGSDGELFF	TRBV4-3	few	TRBJ2-2	TRBD2
TGTGCCAGCAGCCCTAGGGCCCCCTCAGGGGTTGGTTGGGATGGCTACACCTTC	CASSPRAPSGVGWDGYTF	TRBV11-2	NA	TRBJ1-2	NA
TGTGCCAGCAGCCCCTCAGGGAGCACAGATACGCAGTATTTT	CASSPSGSTDTQYF	TRBV9	NA	TRBJ2-3	NA
TGTGCCACCCAACTGGCGACTAGCGGGAGAAGTGAGCAGTTCTTC	CATQLATSGRSEQFF	TRBV24-1	NA	TRBJ2-1	TRBD2
TGTGCCAGCAGCTTAGTGCTAGCGGGAAGGGGAGATACGCAGTATTTT	CASSLVLAGRGDTQYF	TRBV11-2	NA	TRBJ2-3	TRBD2
TGCGCCAGCAGCCCTTTTGCACAGGGACGGCCCCAGCATTTT	CASSPFAQGRPQHF	TRBV4-1	NA	TRBJ1-5	NA
TGTGCCAGCTCACCATCAGCGGGAGCCGCCGAGCAGTACTTC	CASSPSAGAAEQYF	TRBV18	NA	TRBJ2-7	TRBD2
TGTGCCAGCAGCCAGCGACTAGCCGCGCCTGGGAATGAGCAGTTCTTC	CASSQRLAAPGNEQFF	TRBV3-1/TRBV3-2	NA	TRBJ2-1	TRBD2
TGTGCCAGCCGCGGGCGGGGGGTCTACGAGCAGTACTTC	CASRGRGVYEQYF	TRBV25-1	NA	TRBJ2-7	TRBD2
TGCGCCAGCAGCCAAGATCTTTCGGGCTCGGGAGGGGGAAACACCATATATTTT	CASSQDLSGSGGGNTIYF	TRBV4-3	NA	TRBJ1-3	NA
TGTGCCAGCTCACTCGGACTGTACACCGGGGAGCTGTTTTTT	CASSLGLYTGELFF	TRBV18	NA	TRBJ2-2	NA
TGTGCCACCAGTGATTCGAGGGGGCGCGGTTACGAGCAGTACTTC	CATSDSRGRGYEQYF	TRBV24-1	NA	TRBJ2-7	TRBD1
TGTGCCAGCAGCTTAGCGGCCGGGATTTCGTACTTC	CASSLAAGISYF	TRBV7-2	NA	TRBJ2-5	NA
TGTGCCAGCAGCGTAGGGTCGGGAGGGATCTATGAGCAGTTCTTC	CASSVGSGGIYEQFF	TRBV9	NA	TRBJ2-1	TRBD2
TGTGCCACCAGTGACCCAGGGGGCGCGAACACCGGGGAGCTGTTTTTT	CATSDPGGANTGELFF	TRBV24-1	NA	TRBJ2-2	TRBD1
TGTGCCAGCAGTGCGAACAGGGGGTACCAAGAGACCCAGTACTTC	CASSANRGYQETQYF	TRBV2	NA	TRBJ2-5	TRBD1
TGTGCCAGCAGCACCTGGGACAGGGGAGCTAATGAAAAACTGTTTTTT	CASSTWDRGANEKLFF	TRBV13	once	TRBJ1-4	TRBD1
TGTGCCAGCAGCTTAGAAGTACAGGGTTATGGCTACACCTTC	CASSLEVQGYGYTF	TRBV7-2	medium-sized	TRBJ1-2	NA
TGTGCCAGCAGCCTGGTTAATAGCGGGAGAAATGAGCAGTTCTTC	CASSLVNSGRNEQFF	TRBV3-1/TRBV3-2	once	TRBJ2-1	TRBD2
TGTGCCAGCAGCCCCAACCGGCTTACAGTTGACGAGCAGTACTTC	CASSPNRLTVDEQYF	TRBV3-1/TRBV3-2	NA	TRBJ2-7	NA
TGTGCCAGCAGCCCCCCGGGACTAGCGCCTTACAATGAGCAGTTCTTC	CASSPPGLAPYNEQFF	TRBV7-7	NA	TRBJ2-1	TRBD2
TGTGCCAGCAGTAACCCCGGACAGGGGGAGCAGTATTTT	CASSNPGQGEQYF	TRBV6-5	NA	TRBJ2-3	TRBD1
TGCGCCAGCAGCGCCATCGACAGGGACTCCTACGAGCAGTACTTC	CASSAIDRDSYEQYF	TRBV5-1	NA	TRBJ2-7	TRBD1
TGTGCCAGCAGCTTAGCGGGATCATCCTACAATGAGCAGTTCTTC	CASSLAGSSYNEQFF	TRBV11-2	NA	TRBJ2-1	NA
TGTGCCAGCAGTCCCCGAGCGGGTAGCTCCTACGAGCAGTACTTC	CASSPRAGSSYEQYF	TRBV27	NA	TRBJ2-7	NA
TGTGCCAGCAGTTATCGGAACAGGGTCCAGACCCAGTACTTC	CASSYRNRVQTQYF	TRBV6-5	NA	TRBJ2-5	NA
TGTGCCAGCAGTCCACGACAGGGTGGTTCACCCCTCCACTTT	CASSPRQGGSPLHF	TRBV6-5	NA	TRBJ1-6	TRBD1
TGCAGCGTTGGACCAGGGCAAGATACGCAGTATTTT	CSVGPGQDTQYF	TRBV29-1	NA	TRBJ2-3	NA
TGTGCCAGTAGTGTGGGACAGGGGATGGCTCAGCCCCAGCATTTT	CASSVGQGMAQPQHF	TRBV19	NA	TRBJ1-5	TRBD1
TGCGCCAGCGCACCGGGACAGGGGCCCTACGAGCAGTACTTC	CASAPGQGPYEQYF	TRBV10-1	NA	TRBJ2-7	TRBD1
TGTGCCAGCGTAGGGGGGGGAGCCGGCGAGCAGTACTTC	CASVGGGAGEQYF	TRBV10-3	NA	TRBJ2-7	NA
TGTGCCAGCAGTCCGGGTCTCCTCCCCTATGAAAAACTGTTTTTT	CASSPGLLPYEKLFF	TRBV28	few	TRBJ1-4	NA
TGTGCCAGCAGTTCCAACAGGGTTCAGCCCCAGCATTTT	CASSSNRVQPQHF	TRBV6-5	NA	TRBJ1-5	NA